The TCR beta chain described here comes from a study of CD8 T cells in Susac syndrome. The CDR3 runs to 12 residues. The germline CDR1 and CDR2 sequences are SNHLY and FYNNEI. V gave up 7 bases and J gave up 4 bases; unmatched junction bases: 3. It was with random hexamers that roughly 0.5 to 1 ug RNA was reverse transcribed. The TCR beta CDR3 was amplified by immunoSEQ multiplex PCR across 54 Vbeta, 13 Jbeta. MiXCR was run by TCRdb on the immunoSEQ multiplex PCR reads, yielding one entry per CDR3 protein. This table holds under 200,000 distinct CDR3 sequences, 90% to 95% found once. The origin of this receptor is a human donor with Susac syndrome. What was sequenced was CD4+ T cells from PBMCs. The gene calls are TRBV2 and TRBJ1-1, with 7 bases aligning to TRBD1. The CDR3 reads CASKQGSTEAFF. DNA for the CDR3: TGTGCCAGCAAACAGGGGAGCACTGAAGCTTTCTTT.